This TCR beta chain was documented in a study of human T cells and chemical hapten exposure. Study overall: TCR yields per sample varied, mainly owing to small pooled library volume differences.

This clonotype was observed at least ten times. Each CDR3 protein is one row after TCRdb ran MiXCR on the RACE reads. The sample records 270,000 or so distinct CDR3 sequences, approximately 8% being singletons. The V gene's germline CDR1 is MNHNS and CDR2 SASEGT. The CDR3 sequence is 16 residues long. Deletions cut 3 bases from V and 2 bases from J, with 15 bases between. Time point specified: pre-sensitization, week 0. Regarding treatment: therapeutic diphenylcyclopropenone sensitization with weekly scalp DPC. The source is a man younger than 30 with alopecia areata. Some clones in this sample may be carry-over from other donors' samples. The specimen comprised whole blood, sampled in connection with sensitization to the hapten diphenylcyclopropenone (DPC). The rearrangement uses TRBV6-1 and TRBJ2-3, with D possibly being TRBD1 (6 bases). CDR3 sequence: CASSDPPRGDTDTQYF. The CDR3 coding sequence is TGTGCCAGCAGTGATCCGCCCAGGGGTGACACAGATACGCAGTATTTT.